A selection of T cell receptor beta chains follows, all from one sample in a study. TCRdb re-analysed the RT-PCR reads in MiXCR, keeping a single row per CDR3 protein. Of around 700,000 distinct CDR3 sequences listed, more than 13% are singletons. Sample: memory CD4+ T cells from blood. The receptors here all came from a female donor in good health, serving as a healthy control. CDR3s include the opening cysteine and the closing phenylalanine or tryptophan. D genes are given only for firm matches. The size field is filled for only some rows; it gives once, few, many or a size class.

size: few
D: TRBD2
J: TRBJ2-7
V: TRBV7-8
CDR3: CASSWGGFASGRFHEQYF
DNA: TGTGCCAGCAGCTGGGGGGGGTTTGCTAGCGGGAGATTCCACGAGCAGTACTTC

size: .
D: .
J: TRBJ2-7
V: TRBV29-1
CDR3: CSVVRSGADEQYF
DNA: TGCAGCGTTGTACGATCGGGCGCGGACGAGCAGTACTTC

size: many
D: TRBD1
J: TRBJ2-7
V: TRBV24-1
CDR3: CATSDPGTGDGHEQYF
DNA: TGTGCCACCAGTGATCCCGGGACAGGGGATGGCCACGAGCAGTACTTC

size: few
D: TRBD1
J: TRBJ2-5
V: TRBV5-6
CDR3: CASTGVRETQYF
DNA: TGTGCCTCGACAGGGGTTCGGGAGACCCAGTACTTC

size: .
D: TRBD1
J: TRBJ1-5
V: TRBV18
CDR3: CASSPSGTGGNQPQHF
DNA: TGTGCCAGCTCACCCTCCGGGACAGGGGGCAATCAGCCCCAGCATTTT

size: .
D: TRBD2
J: TRBJ2-7
V: TRBV20-1
CDR3: CSAIPLSGGDFGEQYF
DNA: TGCAGTGCGATCCCCCTGAGCGGGGGAGATTTCGGCGAGCAGTACTTC

size: .
D: .
J: TRBJ2-3
V: TRBV9
CDR3: CASSVDRPDTQYF
DNA: TGTGCCAGCAGCGTAGATAGGCCAGATACGCAGTATTTT

size: few
D: .
J: TRBJ2-1
V: TRBV20-1
CDR3: CSATGRYPSYNEQFF
DNA: TGCAGTGCCACTGGGCGCTACCCCTCCTACAATGAGCAGTTCTTC

size: .
D: .
J: TRBJ1-1
V: TRBV7-2
CDR3: CASTLGWNTEAFF
DNA: TGTGCCAGCACTCTAGGGTGGAACACTGAAGCTTTCTTT

size: .
D: .
J: TRBJ2-7
V: TRBV5-5
CDR3: CASSEWMAPGRWTYEQYF
DNA: TGTGCCAGCAGCGAATGGATGGCGCCCGGGCGGTGGACCTACGAGCAGTACTTC

size: few
D: .
J: TRBJ1-1
V: TRBV9
CDR3: CASSLTASAEAFF
DNA: TGTGCCAGCAGCTTGACAGCTTCGGCCGAAGCTTTCTTT

size: few
D: .
J: TRBJ2-3
V: TRBV7-6
CDR3: CASSHGRGDTQYF
DNA: TGTGCCAGCAGCCATGGACGCGGAGATACGCAGTATTTT

size: .
D: .
J: TRBJ1-1
V: TRBV10-3
CDR3: CAISARGPTEAFF
DNA: TGTGCCATCAGTGCGAGAGGACCTACTGAAGCTTTCTTT

size: .
D: .
J: TRBJ2-7
V: TRBV14
CDR3: CASSQGGLVQAEQYF
DNA: TGTGCCAGCAGCCAAGGGGGGCTTGTTCAGGCGGAGCAGTACTTC

size: .
D: TRBD1
J: TRBJ1-2
V: TRBV11-2
CDR3: CASSLGQGDYDGYTF
DNA: TGTGCCAGCAGCTTAGGACAGGGGGATTACGATGGCTACACCTTC

size: few
D: .
J: TRBJ1-2
V: TRBV5-4
CDR3: CASSRAGAQANYGYTF
DNA: TGTGCCAGCAGCCGCGCCGGGGCCCAAGCTAACTATGGCTACACCTTC

size: many
D: TRBD2
J: TRBJ2-3
V: TRBV29-1
CDR3: CSVTGTSGEAQDTQYF
DNA: TGCAGCGTTACCGGGACTAGCGGAGAAGCCCAAGATACGCAGTATTTT

size: few
D: .
J: TRBJ1-5
V: TRBV20-1
CDR3: CSARDRAGGRQPQHF
DNA: TGCAGTGCTAGAGATCGGGCTGGGGGCCGACAGCCCCAGCATTTT

size: few
D: .
J: TRBJ2-7
V: TRBV12-3/TRBV12-4
CDR3: CASSFVALGEQYF
DNA: TGTGCCAGCAGTTTTGTGGCTCTGGGTGAGCAGTACTTC

size: many
D: .
J: TRBJ1-2
V: TRBV7-9
CDR3: CASSLAGQENYGYTF
DNA: TGTGCCAGCAGCTTAGCGGGGCAGGAGAACTATGGCTACACCTTC

size: few
D: .
J: TRBJ1-1
V: TRBV20-1
CDR3: CSARRIEAFF
DNA: TGCAGTGCTCGGAGAATTGAAGCTTTCTTT

size: .
D: .
J: TRBJ2-7
V: TRBV7-2
CDR3: CASSLNVGGEQYF
DNA: TGTGCCAGCAGCTTAAATGTGGGTGGCGAGCAGTACTTC

size: .
D: .
J: TRBJ1-4
V: TRBV5-1
CDR3: CASSLAPAGGEKLFF
DNA: TGCGCCAGCAGCTTGGCCCCGGCGGGGGGTGAAAAACTGTTTTTT

size: many
D: .
J: TRBJ2-3
V: TRBV5-1
CDR3: CASSPDLEDTQYF
DNA: TGCGCCAGCAGCCCCGATTTAGAAGATACGCAGTATTTT

size: many
D: TRBD1
J: TRBJ1-1
V: TRBV9
CDR3: CASSGPGQGNTEAFF
DNA: TGTGCCAGCAGCGGACCGGGACAGGGGAACACTGAAGCTTTCTTT

size: .
D: TRBD1
J: TRBJ1-5
V: TRBV12-3/TRBV12-4
CDR3: CASSFPGQGNNQPQHF
DNA: TGTGCCAGCAGTTTCCCGGGACAGGGGAACAATCAGCCCCAGCATTTT

size: many
D: .
J: TRBJ2-7
V: TRBV5-5
CDR3: CASSPSAGWVTRSYEQYF
DNA: TGTGCCAGCAGCCCCTCGGCAGGATGGGTGACTAGGTCCTACGAGCAGTACTTC

size: .
D: .
J: TRBJ1-5
V: TRBV27
CDR3: CASSYGDGRNQPQHF
DNA: TGTGCCAGCAGTTATGGGGACGGGAGAAATCAGCCCCAGCATTTT